A selection of T cell receptor beta chains follows, all from one sample in a study of human T cells and chemical hapten exposure. TCRdb reprocessed the RACE reads with MiXCR, giving one entry per CDR3 protein. The sample lists 85,000 to 100,000 distinct CDR3 sequences; roughly a quarter were seen once. Specimen: whole blood, collected in connection with sensitization to the hapten diphenylcyclopropenone (DPC). These receptors came from a man aged 40-50 years with alopecia areata. Some clones in this sample may be carry-over from other donors' samples. Both conserved end residues are part of each CDR3. The order of the fields is V gene, clone size, D gene, J gene, CDR3 DNA, CDR3 protein. The D gene is left open where the match is weak. The size entry is marked missing in some rows and otherwise reads once, few, many or a size class.

>TRBV5-1|few|NA|TRBJ2-5
TGCGCCAGCAGTTTTGGGCACAGTCCAGAGACCCAGTACTTC
CASSFGHSPETQYF
>TRBV6-2/TRBV6-3|few|NA|TRBJ1-1
TGTGCCAGCAGTTACTCGCAGGGAGGCACTGAAGCTTTCTTT
CASSYSQGGTEAFF
>TRBV20-1|NA|TRBD1|TRBJ2-5
TGCAGTGCTACTAGGACAGGACAAGAGACCCAGTACTTC
CSATRTGQETQYF
>TRBV20-1|NA|NA|TRBJ1-5
TGCAGTGCTACCCCCCCGGGGTTTTATAGCAATCAGCCCCAGCATTTT
CSATPPGFYSNQPQHF
>TRBV5-1|NA|NA|TRBJ2-7
TGCGCCAGCAGCTTGACAGGTCTCCCCTCCTACGAGCAGTACTTC
CASSLTGLPSYEQYF
>TRBV25-1|few|TRBD1|TRBJ2-1
TGTGCCAGCAGTGTTGGGACAGGGGCCTACAATGAGCAGTTCTTC
CASSVGTGAYNEQFF
>TRBV5-1|few|NA|TRBJ2-3
TGCGCCAGCAGCCTATGGGGCACAGATACGCAGTATTTT
CASSLWGTDTQYF
>TRBV20-1|few|TRBD2|TRBJ2-7
TGCAGTGCCCTCAAGCCGGGACTAGCGGGAGGGAGTAGCGCCTACGAGCAGTACTTC
CSALKPGLAGGSSAYEQYF
>TRBV6-2/TRBV6-3|NA|NA|TRBJ2-2
TGTGCCAGCAGTCAAGATACACGGAACACCGGGGAGCTGTTTTTT
CASSQDTRNTGELFF
>TRBV29-1|many|NA|TRBJ2-1
TGCAGCGTCCCTGTAGGAAATGAGCAGTTCTTC
CSVPVGNEQFF
>TRBV5-6|NA|TRBD2|TRBJ2-1
TGTGCCAGCAGCTTGAGTCTATTAGCGGGAGAGGATGAGCAGTTCTTC
CASSLSLLAGEDEQFF
>TRBV27|NA|TRBD1|TRBJ2-1
TGTGCCAGCAGTTTATCCCCGACAGGGGTCGACAATGAGCAGTTCTTC
CASSLSPTGVDNEQFF
>TRBV20-1|NA|NA|TRBJ2-7
TGCAGTGCTAGTATTATAGGGTCTCCCTACGAGCAGTACTTC
CSASIIGSPYEQYF
>TRBV20-1|few|NA|TRBJ1-5
TGCAGTGCTAGTGGGGCAGGGGCTCAGCCCCAGCATTTT
CSASGAGAQPQHF
>TRBV28|NA|TRBD1|TRBJ2-7
TGTGCCAGCGCCCCTGACCCGGACAGGGCACCCTACGAGCAGTACTTC
CASAPDPDRAPYEQYF
>TRBV20-1|few|TRBD2|TRBJ2-3
TGCAGTGCTAGAGCCGGGACTACTAGCACAGATACGCAGTATTTT
CSARAGTTSTDTQYF
>TRBV12-3/TRBV12-4|NA|TRBD1|TRBJ2-7
TGTGCCAGCAGTCCACAGGGGGCCGGGGACTACGAGCAGTACTTC
CASSPQGAGDYEQYF
>TRBV2|few|NA|TRBJ1-2
TGTGCCAGCAGAGGCGACACCCTCCAACCCCTCTCCGACACCTTC
CASRGDTLQPLSDTF
>TRBV27|NA|NA|TRBJ2-5
TGTGCCAGCAGTTTATTAGACAGTAAAGAGACCCAGTACTTC
CASSLLDSKETQYF
>TRBV6-1|NA|TRBD1|TRBJ1-1
TGTGCCAGCAGTGGGCGGACAGGGCAAACTGAAGCTTTCTTT
CASSGRTGQTEAFF
>TRBV5-1|NA|NA|TRBJ2-3
TGCGCCAGCAGCTTTGAACAGCAGAGAGATACGCAGTATTTT
CASSFEQQRDTQYF
>TRBV5-1|NA|NA|TRBJ2-1
TGCGCCAGCATGGGTCTCGGAAGGAGCTCCTACAATGAGCAGTTCTTC
CASMGLGRSSYNEQFF
>TRBV12-3/TRBV12-4|few|NA|TRBJ2-3
TGTGCCAGCAGTTTATCCCAAATAGGAGATACGCAGTATTTT
CASSLSQIGDTQYF
>TRBV20-1|few|NA|TRBJ1-1
TGCAGTGCTAGAGACCAGTGGAGGGGAAACACTGAAGCTTTCTTT
CSARDQWRGNTEAFF
>TRBV10-2|few|NA|TRBJ1-1
TGCGCCAGCAGGTCAGGGAGGATGAACACTGAAGCTTTCTTT
CASRSGRMNTEAFF
>TRBV20-1|NA|NA|TRBJ2-6
TGCAGTGCTAGAGATCATCGGCGTTCCCTCTACGGCGGGGCCAACGTCCTGACTTTC
CSARDHRRSLYGGANVLTF
>TRBV9|NA|NA|TRBJ2-1
TGTGCCAGCAGCGTTCAGAACGTACCTTACAATGAGCAGTTCTTC
CASSVQNVPYNEQFF
>TRBV12-3/TRBV12-4|few|NA|TRBJ2-3
TGTGCCATCGCATGGGGGCCCGACAGCACTAGCACAGATACGCAGTATTTT
CAIAWGPDSTSTDTQYF